This entry lists 23 T cell receptor beta chains sequenced from one sample in a study of Tregs in tolerant kidney transplant recipients. TCRdb's table, derived via immunoSEQ multiplex PCR, lists solely in-frame clones and lacks some. The table shows some 250,000 clones, with roughly 84% occurring only once. The sequenced sample was CD4+ T cells from blood. These receptors all come from a human donor in good health.

The chain links TRBV6-6 to TRBJ1-6; D unclear. The CDR3 length is 12 residues. Germline V CDR1 and CDR2: MNHNY, SVGAGI (reference sequence). V was shortened by 5 bases and J by 8 bases, with 7 bases between the two germline ends. The CDR3 nucleotides are TGTGCCAGCAGTCTTTCCGATTCACCCCTCCACTTT. Translated, it gives CASSLSDSPLHF.

This clone was found a few times. The chain employs TRBV5-1 and TRBJ2-7; the D is unclear. Germline loops: CDR1 SGHRS, CDR2 YFSETQ. The CDR3 has 16 amino acids. V lost 0 bases, J lost 0 bases, and 13 bases lay in between. The CDR3: CASSLEGWVSSYEQYF. The CDR3, as DNA: TGCGCCAGCAGCTTGGAGGGATGGGTGAGCTCCTACGAGCAGTACTTC.

This clone is a singleton in its sample. The V gene is TRBV19, the J gene TRBJ2-2; the D is unclear. The CDR3 is 14 amino acids. Per the germline V gene, CDR1 is LNHDA and CDR2 is SQIVND (reference sequence). Trimming left V 8 bases short and J 0 bases short, with 10 bases between. The CDR3 loop is CASGSAANTGELFF. CDR3 nucleotides: TGTGCCAGTGGATCGGCGGCGAACACCGGGGAGCTGTTTTTT.

This sequence joins TRBV19 and TRBJ1-1; 9 bases map to TRBD1. Germline V lookup: CDR1 LNHDA, CDR2 SQIVND (reference sequence). V was pared by 6 bases and J by 7 bases, with 12 bases of the junction left unmatched. This CDR3 contains 15 residues. The CDR3 DNA sequence: TGTGCCAGTAGGGCCAGGGGACAGGGCACGAGTGAAGCTTTCTTT. Translating gives CASRARGQGTSEAFF. The whole variable domain, filled in from reference TRBV19 and TRBJ1-1, reads DGGITQSPKYLFRKEGQNVTLSCEQNLNHDAMYWYRQDPGQGLRLIYYSQIVNDFQKGDIAEGYSVSREKKESFPLTVTSAQKNPTAFYLCASRARGQGTSEAFFGQGTRLTVV.

J is TRBJ1-2 and V is TRBV6-5; TRBD1 aligns across 12 bases. Trimming at V came to 2 bases and at J to 4 bases, leaving 2 bases not matched to a gene. There are 15 residues in the CDR3. Germline CDR1 and CDR2: MNHEY and SVGAGI. In DNA form, the CDR3 reads TGTGCCAGCAGTTACGGGACAGGGGGCATCTATGGCTACACCTTC. Its protein product is CASSYGTGGIYGYTF.

The chain combines TRBV6-1 with TRBJ2-3; D unresolved. The CDR3 length is 13 residues. V dropped 8 bases and J dropped 2 bases, with 11 bases sitting between them. Germline-derived CDR1 and CDR2 are MNHNS and SASEGT. CDR3 amino acids: CASPKPNTDTQYF. CDR3 nucleotide sequence: TGTGCCAGCCCGAAGCCCAACACAGATACGCAGTATTTT.

V gene TRBV15 combines with J gene TRBJ2-7, with D perhaps TRBD2 (6 bases). Germline V gene data show CDR1 as LNHNV and CDR2 as YYDKDF (reference sequence). The CDR3 runs to 15 residues. Trimming shortened V by 0 bases and J by 4 bases, and 13 bases separated the two germline ends. For the CDR3, the DNA is TGTGCCACCAGCAGAGACCCGGGAGTGGCGTACGAGCAGTACTTC. It encodes CATSRDPGVAYEQYF.

The CDR3 is CASRRTSGGMDEQYF. The CDR3 DNA is TGTGCCAGCAGGCGGACTAGCGGGGGGATGGACGAGCAGTACTTC. This chain uses TRBV2 with TRBJ2-7; TRBD2 matches 14 bases. The CDR3 is made up of 15 amino acids. Per the germline V gene, CDR1 is SNHLY and CDR2 is FYNNEI. V lost 6 bases and J lost 5; bases outside the gene matches: 6.

The rearrangement uses TRBV7-9 and TRBJ2-5; 8 positions match TRBD2. This CDR3 contains 14 residues. Germline V lookup: CDR1 SEHNR, CDR2 FQNEAQ (reference sequence). Trimming removed 5 bases from V and 5 bases from J; junction bases left unmatched: 7. The CDR3 DNA reads as TGTGCCAGCAGCGCCTCGGGAGGGCGGGAGACCCAGTACTTC. Translated, it gives CASSASGGRETQYF.

A few counts support this clone. This rearrangement joins TRBV19 to TRBJ2-3, with a tentative D call TRBD2 (5 bases). Germline V CDR1 and CDR2: LNHDA, SQIVND (reference sequence). This CDR3 has 15 residues. V was shortened by 2 bases and J by 0 bases, with 9 bases between the two germline ends. CDR3 region: CASSISGYSTDTQYF. CDR3 nucleotides: TGTGCCAGTAGTATAAGCGGATACAGCACAGATACGCAGTATTTT.

This clone has a handful of counts. CDR3 sequence reads: CASSQGPDRANSPLHF. CDR3 bases: TGCGCCAGCAGCCAAGGCCCAGACAGGGCGAATTCACCCCTCCACTTT. The chain is built from TRBV4-1 and TRBJ1-6; 7 bases agree with TRBD1. CDR3 size: 16 residues. CDR1 and CDR2 from the germline V gene are MGHRA and YSYEKL. After removal of 1 base from V and 7 bases from J, the junction contained 7 bases not matched to a gene.

This clone is a singleton in its sample. This sequence joins TRBV5-5 and TRBJ1-6, with D unclear. Trimming left V 1 base short and J 4 bases short, with 6 bases between. This CDR3 is 14 amino acids long. CDR1 is SGHKS and CDR2 is YYEKEE in the germline V gene (reference sequence). The DNA of the CDR3 is TGTGCCAGCAGCTTGAGGCGGTATAATTCACCCCTCCACTTT. This gives the protein CASSLRRYNSPLHF.

This chain connects TRBV18 to TRBJ2-5; possible D gene TRBD1, 7 bases. Germline values: CDR1 KGHSH, CDR2 LQKENI. The CDR3 consists of 17 residues. Deletions cut 5 bases from V and 0 bases from J, with 19 bases between. The CDR3 region has the DNA TGTGCCAGCTCAAAGTTACCGGCAGGGGGGTACCAAGAGACCCAGTACTTC. Amino acids: CASSKLPAGGYQETQYF.

This chain uses TRBV30 with TRBJ1-1; possible D gene TRBD1, 6 bases. Trimming took off 7 bases at V and 3 bases at J, with 15 bases between the two ends. Germline V gives CDR1 GTSNPN, CDR2 SVGIG (reference sequence). The CDR3 is 13 amino acids. CDR3 nucleotides: TGTGCCTTCAAAAGGGGGAGGGACACTGAAGCTTTCTTT. The encoded protein is CAFKRGRDTEAFF.

V is TRBV5-1 and J is TRBJ2-1; D assignment may be TRBD1 or TRBD2 (6 bases each). The V and J ends lost 7 bases and 8 bases respectively, with 19 bases between them. CDR1 SGHRS and CDR2 YFSETQ come from the germline V gene. This CDR3 has 14 amino acids. CDR3: CASSGGRDLDEQFF. CDR3 bases: TGCGCCAGCTCCGGGGGCAGGGATTTAGATGAGCAGTTCTTC. Full variable domain (rest looked up from reference TRBV5-1 and TRBJ2-1): KAGVTQTPRYLIKTRGQQVTLSCSPISGHRSVSWYQQTPGQGLQFLFEYFSETQRNKGNFPGRFSGRQFSNSRSEMNVSTLELGDSALYLCASSGGRDLDEQFFGPGTRLTVL.

The chain employs TRBV13 and TRBJ2-3; 8 bases agree with TRBD2. This CDR3 has 16 amino acids. Germline V gives CDR1 PRHDT, CDR2 FYEKMQ (reference sequence). V lost 0 bases and J lost 0; bases outside the gene matches: 2. The CDR3 bases are TGTGCCAGCAGCTTAGGCGCTAGCGGGAGCACAGATACGCAGTATTTT. This codes for CASSLGASGSTDTQYF.

The chain couples TRBV5-1 to TRBJ2-7; no reliable D call. CDR3 size: 15 residues. The V gene's germline CDR1 is SGHRS and CDR2 YFSETQ. The V end was cut by 0 bases, the J end by 1 base, with 11 bases between. The CDR3 bases are TGCGCCAGCAGCTTGGGTAGTCAGGCGTCCTACGAGCAGTACTTC. As protein: CASSLGSQASYEQYF.

This sequence joins TRBV4-1 and TRBJ1-6; maybe TRBD1 (5 bases). Germline V lookup: CDR1 MGHRA, CDR2 YSYEKL. V was clipped by 8 bases and J by 7 bases, with 18 bases between them. There are 15 residues in the CDR3. Here the CDR3 reads CASGAGRKINSPLHF. CDR3 sequence (DNA): TGCGCCAGCGGGGCAGGAAGGAAGATAAATTCACCCCTCCACTTT.

The genes are TRBV18 and TRBJ2-2; no clear D. The CDR3 has 14 residues. CDR1 and CDR2 from the germline V gene are KGHSH and LQKENI. The V end was cut by 2 bases, the J end by 2 bases, with 6 bases between. CDR3 amino acids: CASSPKGNTGELFF. CDR3 DNA sequence: TGTGCCAGCTCACCAAAGGGAAACACCGGGGAGCTGTTTTTT.

This clone was seen once. The genes are TRBV7-3 and TRBJ1-1, with 8 bases that match TRBD1. CDR1 and CDR2 from the germline V gene are SGHTA and FQGTGA. The CDR3 covers 15 residues. V dropped 5 bases and J dropped 4; count of bases not matched to a gene: 9. The CDR3: CASSPQGAGGTEAFF. CDR3 nucleotides: TGTGCCAGCAGCCCCCAGGGGGCCGGGGGCACTGAAGCTTTCTTT.

This CDR3 reads CASSSGGTSGSGGTDTQYF. The CDR3 bases are TGTGCCAGCAGCTCCGGGGGAACTAGCGGGAGCGGGGGCACAGATACGCAGTATTTT. The chain combines TRBV7-9 with TRBJ2-3, with 11 bases identical to TRBD2. V shed 4 bases, J shed 1 base, and the junction held 13 bases outside the gene matches. CDR3 length: 19 residues. The germline CDR1 and CDR2 sequences are SEHNR and FQNEAQ (reference sequence).

J is TRBJ1-3 and V is TRBV7-8; D perhaps matches TRBD1 (6 bases). V was clipped by 3 bases and J by 7 bases, with 13 bases between them. Germline values: CDR1 SGHVS, CDR2 FQNEAQ. This CDR3 contains 14 residues. This chain's CDR3 is CASSFAGVGNTIYF. In DNA form, the CDR3 reads TGTGCCAGCAGCTTCGCAGGGGTAGGGAACACCATATATTTT.

The chain employs TRBV7-2 and TRBJ2-1, with 8 bases fitting TRBD2. The CDR3 has 15 amino acids. The trim removed 5 bases at V and 6 bases at J, leaving 9 bases unmatched. In germline, CDR1 is SGHTA, CDR2 FQGNSA. The CDR3 loop is CASSPQGTRGNEQFF. The CDR3 coding sequence is TGTGCCAGCAGCCCCCAGGGGACTAGGGGCAATGAGCAGTTCTTC.